This T cell receptor beta chain was documented in a study of cytomegalovirus exposure and HLA in healthy donors. Across the study: Within the Caucasian-associated ancestry cluster were around 81% of the 398 genotyped donors.

The CDR3 sequence is 15 residues long. V lost 5 bases and J lost 3; bases outside the gene matches: 5. Germline CDR1 is MDHEN and CDR2 is SYDVKM. This clone occurred once. PCR used 60 Vbeta primers and 13 Jbeta primers. The protocol was immunoSEQ multiplex PCR, while the TCRdb copy is restricted to in-frame clones and leaves out a portion. The sample contains about 160,000 clones, around 84% of which appear only once. The TCR comes from a man between 18 and 35 years old in good health and CMV-seronegative. The sample consisted of PBMCs. The chain recombines TRBV28 with TRBJ2-3; 10 bases align to TRBD1. The CDR3 sequence is CASSNRDRGTDTQYF. Written as DNA, the CDR3 is TGTGCCAGCAGTAATCGGGACAGGGGAACAGATACGCAGTATTTT.